What follows is one TCR beta chain and its context. No antigen is known for it. The method was immunoSEQ multiplex PCR; TCRdb's version includes in-frame clones alone and lacks a portion of them. Here the sample spans 45,000 to 65,000 clones, over 60% being singletons. Germline assignment: CDR1 ENHRY and CDR2 SYGVKD. The CDR3 totals 15 residues. The V gene lost 2 bases and the J gene lost 0 bases, with 9 bases spanning the gap. These data originate in a study of T cells in localized non-small cell lung cancer. Study results and caveats: For the top 100 tumor clones, a median approximately 50 also appeared in adjacent lung. Tumor trailed uninvolved adjacent lung in T cell clonality, which peaked there. Sequencing, confined to only one tumor region, leaves heterogeneity possible. Elevated circulating T cell density in blood was associated with longer overall survival.

This sample comprised PBMCs, obtained before any cancer treatment. The rearrangement uses TRBV10-3 and TRBJ2-3; maybe TRBD1 (6 bases). The receptor was isolated from a woman aged 35-75 years with stage II lung adenocarcinoma. The CDR3 reads CAISEGQSSTDTQYF. CDR3 in DNA: TGTGCCATCAGTGAGGGACAGTCTAGCACAGATACGCAGTATTTT.